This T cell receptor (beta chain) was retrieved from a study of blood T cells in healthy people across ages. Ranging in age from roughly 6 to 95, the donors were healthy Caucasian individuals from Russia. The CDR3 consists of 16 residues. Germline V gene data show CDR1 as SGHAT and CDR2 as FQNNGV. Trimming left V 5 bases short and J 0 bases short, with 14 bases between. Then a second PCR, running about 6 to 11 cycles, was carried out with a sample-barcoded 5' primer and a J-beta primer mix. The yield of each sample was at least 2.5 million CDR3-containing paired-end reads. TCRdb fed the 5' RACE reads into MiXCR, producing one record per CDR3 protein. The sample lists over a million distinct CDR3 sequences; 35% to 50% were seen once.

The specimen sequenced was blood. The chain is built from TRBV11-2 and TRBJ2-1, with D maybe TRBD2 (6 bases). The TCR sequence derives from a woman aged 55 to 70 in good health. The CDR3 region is CASSTERGSSYNEQFF. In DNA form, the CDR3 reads TGTGCCAGCAGCACCGAACGGGGGAGCTCCTACAATGAGCAGTTCTTC.